This entry lists 14 T cell receptor beta chains sequenced from one sample in a study of prognosis after radiotherapy for stage I lung cancer. TCR beta CDR3 was amplified from genomic DNA by two-round multiplex PCR. Amplification during the initial PCR round employed primers specific to each TRBV and TRBJ gene. TCRdb processed the multiplex PCR reads anew with MiXCR; each CDR3 protein has one entry. Of some 14,000 distinct CDR3 sequences in the sample, about two fifths were seen once. The starting material was PBMCs, obtained before or after stereotactic body radiation therapy (not recorded which). These receptors came from a donor at least 50 years old with non-small cell lung cancer.

Comments on this clonotype: A much larger clone lies one base from this, so it may be a read error. V and J are TRBV2 and TRBJ1-1; D is undetermined. Germline values: CDR1 SNHLY, CDR2 FYNNEI. The CDR3 contains 14 residues. The CDR3 reads CASMEQRANTGAFF. CDR3 nucleotide sequence: TGTGCCAGCATGGAACAGAGGGCGAACACTGGAGCTTTCTTT.

This clonotype was counted at least ten times. This rearrangement joins TRBV12-3 or TRBV12-4 to TRBJ1-1; the D is unclear. CDR3 length equals 13 residues. The germline V and J ends were trimmed by 6 bases and 0 bases, with 8 bases remaining between them. The CDR3 DNA reads as TGTGCCAGCAGCTTTACCCTGAACACTGAAGCTTTCTTT. Amino acids: CASSFTLNTEAFF.

A word on this clonotype: Without the conserved terminal phenylalanine or tryptophan, this CDR3 likely stems from a read error. For the CDR3, the DNA is TGTGCCAGCAGCTTGGGGGGACGGCAAGAGACACAGTACTTA. Residues: CASSLGGRQETQYL. The gene calls are TRBV5-6 and TRBJ2-5; D may be TRBD1 or TRBD2 (5 bases each). The CDR3 totals 14 residues. Germline-derived CDR1 and CDR2 are SGHDT and YYEEEE.

On this clonotype itself: Here the CDR3 omits its conserved ending phenylalanine or tryptophan, so a read error is the likely source. This chain uses TRBV10-3 with TRBJ2-7; D is ambiguous. Per germline, CDR1 ENHRY and CDR2 SYGVKD. CDR3 length equals 13 residues. The CDR3 DNA sequence: TGTGCCGTCAGTGATAGTCTAGACTACGAGCAGTACTTA. Encoded protein: CAVSDSLDYEQYL.

Points on this clonotype: The CDR3 end shows no conserved phenylalanine or tryptophan, and so a read error is likely. No DNA is shown, since the ends of the CDR3 on it are uncertain; the CDR3 is the one TCRdb lists. This chain joins TRBV11-2 and TRBJ2-7; the table's D call TRBD1 went unverified against the DNA. Germline V gene lookup returns CDR1 SGHAT and CDR2 FQNNGV. With termini counted, the CDR3 has 14 amino acids. CDR3: CASSLAGDTYEKYL.

This clonotype was detected only once. The chain recombines TRBV28 with TRBJ1-5; D gene unclear. The length of the CDR3 is 17 residues. The ends were cut back, 3 bases at V and 5 bases at J, with 20 bases in the middle. Germline V CDR1 and CDR2: MDHEN, SYDVKM. The CDR3 sequence is CASSLVAGVVRDQPQHF. CDR3 in DNA: TGTGCCAGCAGTTTGGTGGCAGGTGTGGTACGAGATCAGCCCCAGCATTTT.

Notes on this clonotype: It differs at one base from a far larger clone, so likely a read error. V is TRBV6-1 and J is TRBJ2-3; TRBD2 agrees at 13 bases. Germline CDR1 and CDR2: MNHNS and SASEGT. V lost 6 bases and J lost 2; bases outside the gene matches: 5. The CDR3 loop spans 16 amino acids. The CDR3 loop reads CASRVTSGGNTDTQYF. CDR3 sequence (DNA): TGTGCCAGCAGGGTGACTAGCGGGGGGAACACAGATACGCAGTATTTT.

This clonotype has a count of ten or more. CDR3 sequence (DNA): TGTGCCAGTAGTATAGGACTGTCCTCCGGGGAGCTGTTTTTT. It translates to CASSIGLSSGELFF. The J gene is TRBJ2-2, the V gene TRBV19; no reliable D call. CDR1 and CDR2 from the germline V gene are LNHDA and SQIVND (reference sequence). CDR3 length: 14 residues. Trimming pared 1 base from V and 6 bases from J, leaving 9 bases between.

The chain couples TRBV20-1 to TRBJ2-7, with TRBD2 matching 9 bases. Germline V gene data show CDR1 as DFQATT and CDR2 as SNEGSKA (reference sequence). The CDR3 is 15 amino acids. Trimming took 6 bases from V and 4 from J; bases not matched to a gene: 13. CDR3 nucleotide sequence: TGCAGTGCGAAAACTAGCGGGTCGACAGTTTACGAGCAGTACTTC. Encoded protein: CSAKTSGSTVYEQYF.

With respect to this clonotype: It is likely a read error, because the conserved phenylalanine at the end of the CDR3 is missing. The V and J genes are TRBV6-2 or TRBV6-3 and TRBJ1-2; 8 bases map to TRBD1. CDR3 length: 17 residues. J gave up 8 bases and V 2 bases, and 16 bases lay outside the gene matches. Germline V gene lookup returns CDR1 MNHEY and CDR2 SVGEGT. The CDR3 nucleotides read TGTGCCAGCAGTTACGGACAGGGAAGGCGTGGTCGTCTGGGCTACACCCTC. This gives the protein CASSYGQGRRGRLGYTL.

This clonotype was seen at least ten times. The V call is TRBV25-1, the J call TRBJ1-2, with D perhaps matching TRBD1 (6 bases). The V gene's germline CDR1 is MGHDK and CDR2 SYGVNS. V lost 2 bases to trimming and J lost 6 bases, with 13 bases between them. This CDR3 is built from 14 residues. In DNA, the CDR3 is TGTGCCAGCAGTGAAGGGTGGGGGGCCGATGGCTACACCTTC. Amino acid sequence: CASSEGWGADGYTF.

This clonotype was seen at least ten times. The chain has TRBV19 and TRBJ2-4; 11 bases fit TRBD2. V lost 5 bases and J lost 3; bases outside the gene matches: 18. CDR1 is LNHDA and CDR2 is SQIVND in the germline V gene (reference sequence). CDR3 length: 20 amino acids. As DNA, the CDR3 is TGTGCCAGTAGTGCGAGGGGGGGAGTAGCGGGAGGGGTCGTCAAAAACATTCAGTACTTC. It encodes CASSARGGVAGGVVKNIQYF.

The chain has TRBV20-1 and TRBJ2-3, with TRBD1 matching 7 bases. The CDR3 sequence is 14 residues long. Looked up from germline, CDR1 is DFQATT and CDR2 is SNEGSKA (reference sequence). J gave up 2 bases and V 8 bases, and 10 bases lay outside the gene matches. The CDR3 loop reads CSTSQGGYTDTQYF. Here the CDR3 DNA reads TGCAGTACTTCGCAAGGGGGCTACACAGATACGCAGTATTTT.

This sequence joins TRBV6-2 or TRBV6-3 and TRBJ2-1; TRBD2 might be the D (6 bases). The CDR3 contains 14 residues. Per the germline V gene, CDR1 is MNHEY and CDR2 is SVGEGT. The V end was cut by 0 bases, the J end by 9 bases, with 12 bases between. The CDR3 loop reads CASSYSPGVAEQFF. In DNA, the CDR3 is TGTGCCAGCAGTTACTCACCGGGGGTCGCTGAGCAGTTCTTC.